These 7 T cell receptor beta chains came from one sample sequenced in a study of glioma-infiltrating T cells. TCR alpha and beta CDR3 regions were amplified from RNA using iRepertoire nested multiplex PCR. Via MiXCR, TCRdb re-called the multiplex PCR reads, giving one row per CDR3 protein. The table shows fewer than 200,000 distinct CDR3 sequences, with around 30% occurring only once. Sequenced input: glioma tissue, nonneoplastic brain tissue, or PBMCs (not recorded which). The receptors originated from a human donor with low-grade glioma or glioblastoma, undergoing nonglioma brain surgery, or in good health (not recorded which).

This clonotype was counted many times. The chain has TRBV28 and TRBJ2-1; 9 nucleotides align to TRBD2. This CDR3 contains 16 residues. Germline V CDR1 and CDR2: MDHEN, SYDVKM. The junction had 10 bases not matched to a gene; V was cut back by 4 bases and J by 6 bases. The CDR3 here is CASSSRGSGRGNEQFF. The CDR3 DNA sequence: TGTGCCAGCAGTTCCCGGGGTAGCGGGAGAGGCAATGAGCAGTTCTTC.

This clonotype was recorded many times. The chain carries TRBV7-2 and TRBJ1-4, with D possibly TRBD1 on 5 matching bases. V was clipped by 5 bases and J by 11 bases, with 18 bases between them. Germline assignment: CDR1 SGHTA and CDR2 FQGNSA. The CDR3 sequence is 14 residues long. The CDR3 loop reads CASSQSGGPGKLFF. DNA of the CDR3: TGTGCCAGCAGCCAATCGGGGGGTCCTGGGAAACTGTTTTTT.

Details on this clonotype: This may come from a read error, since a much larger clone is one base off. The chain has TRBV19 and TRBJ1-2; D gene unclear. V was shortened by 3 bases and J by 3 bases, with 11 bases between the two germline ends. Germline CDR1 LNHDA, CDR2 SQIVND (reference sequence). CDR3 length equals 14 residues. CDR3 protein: CASSMEASDYGYTF. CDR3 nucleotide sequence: TGTGCCAGTAGTATGGAAGCCTCTGACTATGGCTACACCTTC.

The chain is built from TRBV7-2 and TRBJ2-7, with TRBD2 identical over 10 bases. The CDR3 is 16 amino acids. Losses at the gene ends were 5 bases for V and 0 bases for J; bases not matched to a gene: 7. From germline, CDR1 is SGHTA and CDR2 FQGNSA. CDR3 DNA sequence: TGTGCCAGCAGCCCAAGCGGGAGGGCGAGCTCCTACGAGCAGTACTTC. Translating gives CASSPSGRASSYEQYF. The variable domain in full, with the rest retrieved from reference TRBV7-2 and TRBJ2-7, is GAGVSQSPSNKVTEKGKDVELRCDPISGHTALYWYRQSLGQGLEFLIYFQGNSAPDKSGLPSDRFSAERTGGSVSTLTIQRTQQEDSAVYLCASSPSGRASSYEQYFGPGTRLTVT.

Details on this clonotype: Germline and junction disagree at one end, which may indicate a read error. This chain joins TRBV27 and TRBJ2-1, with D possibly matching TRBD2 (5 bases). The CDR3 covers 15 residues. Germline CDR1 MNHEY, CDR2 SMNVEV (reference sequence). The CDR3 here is CASSKRMSSGNDQFF. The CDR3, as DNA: TGTGCCAGCAGTAAGAGGATGTCATCGGGGAATGACCAGTTCTTC.

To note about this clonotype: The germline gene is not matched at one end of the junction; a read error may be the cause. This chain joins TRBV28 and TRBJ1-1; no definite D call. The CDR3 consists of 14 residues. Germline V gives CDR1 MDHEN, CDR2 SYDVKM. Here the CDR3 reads CASSYRTENTQAFF. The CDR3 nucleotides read TGTGCCAGCAGCTATCGGACGGAGAACACTCAAGCTTTCTTT.

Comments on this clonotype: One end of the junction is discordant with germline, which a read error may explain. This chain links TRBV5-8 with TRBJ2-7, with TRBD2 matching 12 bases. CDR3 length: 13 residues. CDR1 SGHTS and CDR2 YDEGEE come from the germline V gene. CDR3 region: CASSKRLAGAPHF. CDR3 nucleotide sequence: TGTGCCAGCAGCAAAAGACTAGCGGGAGCCCCACACTTC. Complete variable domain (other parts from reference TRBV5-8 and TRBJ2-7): EAGVTQSPTHLIKTRGQQATLRCSPISGHTSVYWYQQALGLGLQFLLWYDEGEERNRGNFPPRFSGRQFPNYSSELNVNALELEDSALYLCASSKRLAGAPHFGPGTRLTVT.